This T cell receptor (beta chain) was captured in a study of control samples from healthy donors and cancer patients. Assay: immunoSEQ multiplex PCR; the TCRdb copy retains only in-frame clones and omits some. In the table there are some 410,000 clones, 80% to 95% of which are singletons. The sequenced sample was PBMCs. The receptor comes from a middle-aged man with head and neck cancer.

The CDR3 is CASSAGQGVSTNEKLFF. The CDR3 DNA reads TGCGCCAGCAGTGCGGGACAGGGTGTTTCAACTAATGAAAAACTGTTTTTT. The V gene is TRBV10-2, the J gene TRBJ1-4; 9 bases align to TRBD1. The CDR3 loop spans 17 amino acids. Per the germline V gene, CDR1 is WSHSY and CDR2 is SAAADI. Trimming at V came to 4 bases and at J to 0 bases, leaving 6 bases not matched to a gene.